This paragraph reports one TCR beta chain. Its target is unknown. This CDR3 has 17 amino acids. CDR1 SGHDN and CDR2 FVKESK come from the germline V gene. J was trimmed by 5 bases and V by 3 bases; bases with no gene match: 12. A J-beta primer mix and a sample-barcoded 5' primer were used in a second PCR of about 7 to 12 cycles. A template-switch adaptor that had 12 random nucleotides put a tag on each cDNA molecule. Each CDR3 protein is one row after TCRdb ran MiXCR on the 5' RACE reads. Of about 1.1 million distinct CDR3 sequences in the sample, 35% to 45% were seen once. These data are taken from a study of blood T cells in healthy people across ages. Study as a whole: Roughly one uniquely barcoded beta molecule per two T cells was captured. General observations from the study: Investigators viewed diversity estimates from one million T cells as underestimates, the study reported.

This sequence originates from a man aged 18-30 years in good health. The sequenced material came from blood. The V and J genes are TRBV14 and TRBJ2-1; 8 bases are shared with TRBD2. The CDR3 nucleotides are TGTGCCAGCAGCCACCCCACAGGGCGGGGGGACCACAATGAGCAGTTCTTC. It translates to CASSHPTGRGDHNEQFF.